Below, 18 T cell receptor beta chains from the same sample are listed, as sequenced in a study of early T cells in non-severe SARS-CoV-2 infection. TCRdb processed the 5' RACE reads anew with MiXCR; each CDR3 protein has one entry. The sample holds 65,000 to 75,000 distinct CDR3 sequences, roughly 4.9% seen once. The specimen was whole blood, collected at baseline. These receptors were obtained from an adult who was a healthcare worker with PCR-confirmed SARS-CoV-2 infection or an uninfected control (not recorded which). The donor label of this sample is uncertain.

The V gene is TRBV7-9, the J gene TRBJ2-1; the match to TRBD2 covers 7 bases. Germline trimming cut 3 bases from V and 2 bases from J; bases unmatched to any gene: 4. The CDR3 contains 15 residues. Germline lookup yields CDR1 SEHNR and CDR2 FQNEAQ (reference sequence). DNA of the CDR3: TGTGCCAGCAGCTTCCCTAGCGGAGCCTACAATGAGCAGTTCTTC. This sequence encodes CASSFPSGAYNEQFF.

In its sample, this clonotype was seen many times. This chain connects TRBV7-6 to TRBJ2-7; TRBD1 aligns across 10 bases. The germline V gene has CDR1 SGHVS and CDR2 FNYEAQ. The CDR3 sequence is 16 residues long. Trimming cost V 1 base and J 1 base; bases outside gene matches: 4. Here the CDR3 reads CASSLGGQGLSYEQYF. CDR3 DNA: TGTGCCAGCAGCTTAGGGGGACAGGGGCTTTCCTACGAGCAGTACTTC. Drawing the rest from reference TRBV7-6 and TRBJ2-7, the complete variable domain is GAGVSQSPRYKVTKRGQDVALRCDPISGHVSLYWYRQALGQGPEFLTYFNYEAQQDKSGLPNDRFSAERPEGSISTLTIQRTEQRDSAMYRCASSLGGQGLSYEQYFGPGTRLTVT.

This clonotype was counted ten times or more. The J gene is TRBJ2-7, the V gene TRBV11-2; D is uncertain. Per germline, CDR1 SGHAT and CDR2 FQNNGV. V was pared by 2 bases and J by 5 bases, with 10 bases between. The CDR3 extends over 13 amino acids. The CDR3 DNA follows: TGTGCCAGCAGCTTAACCCCGGGTCACGAGCAGTACTTC. Translation gives CASSLTPGHEQYF.

The sample holds many counts of this clonotype. The rearrangement links TRBV20-1 to TRBJ1-1; unclear D gene. The germline V gene encodes CDR1 DFQATT and CDR2 SNEGSKA (reference sequence). V lost 3 bases, J lost 6 bases, and 14 bases lay in between. This CDR3 is 13 amino acids long. The CDR3 bases are TGCAGTGCTAGGTATGGGTATGCGGCTGAAGCTTTCTTT. Protein sequence: CSARYGYAAEAFF.

This clonotype was recorded at least ten times. The chain joins TRBV12-3 or TRBV12-4 to TRBJ2-1; 8 bases agree with TRBD2. Germline trimming cut 5 bases from V and 8 bases from J; bases unmatched to any gene: 5. The CDR3 loop spans 13 amino acids. The DNA for the CDR3 is TGTGCCAGCAGTCCCGGGGGGGGCTATGAGCAGTTCTTC. This gives the protein CASSPGGGYEQFF.

This clonotype has at least ten counts. The chain is built from TRBV28 and TRBJ2-6; the D is unclear. Trimming took 7 bases from V and 4 from J, leaving 14 bases between them. Germline CDR1 is MDHEN and CDR2 is SYDVKM. The CDR3 runs to 15 residues. The chain's CDR3 is CASNPARTGANVLTF. CDR3 DNA: TGTGCCAGCAACCCAGCCAGAACCGGGGCCAACGTCCTGACTTTC.

This clonotype appeared many times. The V call is TRBV19, the J call TRBJ1-5; 8 nucleotides match TRBD1. The CDR3 contains 15 residues. Trimming took 3 bases from V and 6 from J; bases not matched to a gene: 7. The V gene's germline CDR1 is LNHDA and CDR2 SQIVND (reference sequence). CDR3 bases: TGTGCCAGTAGTATCTCCGGACAGGGTTTTCAGCCCCAGCATTTT. It codes for CASSISGQGFQPQHF.

At least ten counts were recorded for this clonotype. The V call is TRBV12-3 or TRBV12-4, the J call TRBJ2-5, with no clear D. The CDR3 spans 16 residues. V gave up 2 bases and J gave up 5 bases, with 18 bases separating them. CDR3 nucleotides: TGTGCCAGCAGTTTACATCCAAGGACCCCGAGTGAGACCCAGTACTTC. Its translation: CASSLHPRTPSETQYF.

This clonotype was seen many times. The gene calls are TRBV5-1 and TRBJ2-7; D is unresolved. Germline V lookup: CDR1 SGHRS, CDR2 YFSETQ. V lost 0 bases, J lost 6 bases, and 10 bases lay in between. The CDR3 contains 13 residues. The CDR3 bases are TGCGCCAGCAGCTTGGCCAATGTCGGCGAGCAGTACTTC. This sequence encodes CASSLANVGEQYF.

The chain carries TRBV4-2 and TRBJ1-1, with 9 nucleotides matching TRBD1. Germline V gives CDR1 LGHNA, CDR2 YNFKEQ. CDR3 length: 15 residues. V shed 2 bases, J shed 5 bases, and the junction held 6 bases outside the gene matches. CDR3 in amino acids: CASSQKTGGITEAFF. DNA for the CDR3: TGTGCCAGCAGCCAAAAGACAGGGGGAATAACTGAAGCTTTCTTT.

The chain employs TRBV5-4 and TRBJ2-7, with D possibly being TRBD2 (6 bases). This CDR3 has 14 residues. The V end was cut by 3 bases, the J end by 3 bases, with 13 bases between. CDR1 is SGHNT and CDR2 is YYREEE in the germline V gene (reference sequence). In DNA form, the CDR3 reads TGTGCCAGCAGCTCAAGGACTACCGACTACGAGCAGTACTTC. It specifies CASSSRTTDYEQYF.

In this sample, this clonotype turned up a few times. This sequence joins TRBV14 and TRBJ2-1; maybe TRBD2 (6 bases). This CDR3 contains 13 residues. The V gene lost 6 bases and the J gene lost 6 bases, with 12 bases spanning the gap. The V gene's germline CDR1 is SGHDN and CDR2 FVKESK. In DNA, the CDR3 is TGTGCCAGCAGACCTCATAGCGGCAATGAGCAGTTCTTC. It specifies CASRPHSGNEQFF.

This clonotype was observed a few times. The gene calls are TRBV27 and TRBJ2-2, with a weak D call TRBD2 (5 bases). The CDR3 consists of 14 residues. Germline values: CDR1 MNHEY, CDR2 SMNVEV (reference sequence). Trimming took 3 bases from V and 7 from J, leaving 12 bases between them. Here the CDR3 DNA reads TGTGCCAGCAGTTTTTTTCGGGGTATCGGGGAGCTGTTTTTT. It specifies CASSFFRGIGELFF.

This clonotype was recorded many times. The rearrangement joins TRBV12-3 or TRBV12-4 to TRBJ1-2; 9 bases agree with TRBD1. The CDR3 is 13 residues long. Trimming cost V 4 bases and J 8 bases; bases outside gene matches: 5. The CDR3: CASSSTGGLGYTF. The CDR3 DNA is TGTGCCAGCAGTTCGACAGGGGGTTTAGGCTACACCTTC.

The chain combines TRBV10-1 with TRBJ1-2, with D perhaps matching TRBD1 (5 bases). Germline V gene lookup returns CDR1 WNHNN and CDR2 SYGVQD (reference sequence). The CDR3 is made up of 14 amino acids. V dropped 5 bases and J dropped 0 bases, with 10 bases sitting between them. CDR3 amino acids: CASSPDNTNYGYTF. The CDR3, as DNA: TGCGCCAGCAGTCCGGACAACACTAACTATGGCTACACCTTC.

The V gene is TRBV7-9, the J gene TRBJ1-6; possible D gene TRBD1, 5 bases. V was pared by 5 bases and J by 13 bases, with 21 bases between. Germline lookup yields CDR1 SEHNR and CDR2 FQNEAQ (reference sequence). This CDR3 is built from 15 residues. The CDR3, as DNA: TGTGCCAGCAGCCCAGCCGGGACCGAGCGCTCGCCCCTCCACTTT. It encodes CASSPAGTERSPLHF.

The chain couples TRBV12-3 or TRBV12-4 to TRBJ1-1; maybe TRBD1 (5 bases). Trimming cost V 7 bases and J 1 base, with 7 bases left between them. This CDR3 comprises 12 residues. The CDR3 here is CASNQGNTEAFF. The CDR3 bases are TGTGCCAGCAATCAGGGGAACACTGAAGCTTTCTTT.

This clonotype was seen ten or more times. V gene TRBV15 combines with J gene TRBJ1-1, with a weak D call TRBD1 (6 bases). Trimming removed 5 bases from V and 7 bases from J, with 17 bases in between. Germline V gene data show CDR1 as LNHNV and CDR2 as YYDKDF (reference sequence). This CDR3 spans 14 amino acids. DNA for the CDR3: TGTGCCACCAGCCCTACCGACAGGACCGGTGAAGCTTTCTTT. It codes for CATSPTDRTGEAFF.